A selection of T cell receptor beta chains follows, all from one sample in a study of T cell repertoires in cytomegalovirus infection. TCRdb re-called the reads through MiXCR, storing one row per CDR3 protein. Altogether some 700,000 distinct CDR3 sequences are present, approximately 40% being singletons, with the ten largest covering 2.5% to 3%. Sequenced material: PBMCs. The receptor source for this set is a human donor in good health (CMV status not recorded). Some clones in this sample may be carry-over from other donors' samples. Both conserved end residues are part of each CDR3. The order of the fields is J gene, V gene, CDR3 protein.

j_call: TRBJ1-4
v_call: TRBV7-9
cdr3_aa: CASSSPNQGLEEKLFF

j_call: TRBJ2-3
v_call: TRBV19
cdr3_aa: CASSPPGTGTDTQYF

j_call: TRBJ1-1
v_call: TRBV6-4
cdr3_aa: CASSDSRQANTEAFF

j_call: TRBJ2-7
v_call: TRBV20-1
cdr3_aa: CSASFSRTSNEQYF

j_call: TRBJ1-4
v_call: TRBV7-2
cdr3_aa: CASSSMTGATNEKLFF

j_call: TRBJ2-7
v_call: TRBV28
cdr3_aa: CASSFSTGIYYEQYF

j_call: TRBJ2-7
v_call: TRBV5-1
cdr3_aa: CASSLVSAGNYEQYF

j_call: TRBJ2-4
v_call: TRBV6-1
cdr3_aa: CASSKKAGPLAKNIQYF

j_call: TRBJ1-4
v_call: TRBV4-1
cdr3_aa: CASSRLAQGGRQEKLFF

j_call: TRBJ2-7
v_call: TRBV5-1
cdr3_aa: CASSMGQAIEEQYF

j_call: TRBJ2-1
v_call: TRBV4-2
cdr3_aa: CASSQSPGEGEQFF

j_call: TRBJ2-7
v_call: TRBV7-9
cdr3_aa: CASSQDSGGYEQYF

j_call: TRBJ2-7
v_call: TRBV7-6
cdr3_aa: CASSSLISGGDEQYF

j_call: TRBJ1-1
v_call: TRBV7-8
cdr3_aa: CASRVQPGHPGPEAFF

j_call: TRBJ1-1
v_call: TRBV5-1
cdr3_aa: CASSSSARGTEAFF

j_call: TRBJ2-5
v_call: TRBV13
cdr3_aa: CASSLTGGEKTQYF

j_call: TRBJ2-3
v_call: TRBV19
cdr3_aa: CASSITAQAYNTDTQYF

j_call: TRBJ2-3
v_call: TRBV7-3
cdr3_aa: CSSSLATGLDTQYF

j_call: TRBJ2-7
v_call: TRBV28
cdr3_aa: CASSFRGGRALQYF

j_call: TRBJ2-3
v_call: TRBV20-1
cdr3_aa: CSARGTITDTQYF

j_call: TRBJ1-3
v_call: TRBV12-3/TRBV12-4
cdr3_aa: CSSGTTGSGNTIYF

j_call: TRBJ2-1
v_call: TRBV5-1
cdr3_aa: CASSGPGGLADNEQFF

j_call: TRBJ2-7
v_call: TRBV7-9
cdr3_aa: CASSPSTGFYEQYF

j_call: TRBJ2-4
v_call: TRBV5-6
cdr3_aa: CASSLPQGARNIQYF

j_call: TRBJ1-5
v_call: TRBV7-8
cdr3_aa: CASSLRTGGGQPQHF

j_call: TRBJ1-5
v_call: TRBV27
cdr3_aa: CASKSGTAGNQPQHF

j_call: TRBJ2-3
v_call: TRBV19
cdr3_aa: CASSEGAARSDTQYF

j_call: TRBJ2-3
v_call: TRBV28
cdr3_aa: CASRPNLDPDTQYF

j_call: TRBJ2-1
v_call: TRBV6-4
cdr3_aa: CASSASGTEDEQFF

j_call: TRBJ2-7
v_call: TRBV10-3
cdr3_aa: CAIRERDTKCEQYF

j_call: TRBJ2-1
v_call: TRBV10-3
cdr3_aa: CAISYSGRAESNEQFF

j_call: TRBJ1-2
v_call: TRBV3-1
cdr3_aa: CASSRIGEVGYTF

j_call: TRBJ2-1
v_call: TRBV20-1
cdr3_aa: CSARGGGGTGRGFSSYNEQFF

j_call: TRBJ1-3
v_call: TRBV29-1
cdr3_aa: CSLPGNGSGNTIYF

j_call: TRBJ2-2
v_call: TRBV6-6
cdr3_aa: CASRIAGGSGELFF

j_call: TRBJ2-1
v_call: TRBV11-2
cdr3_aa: CASSLGSGRSYNEQFF

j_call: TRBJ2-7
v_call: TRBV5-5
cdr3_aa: CASSQLRNEQYF

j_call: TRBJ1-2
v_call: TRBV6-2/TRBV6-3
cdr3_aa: CASSRPGGHPYGYTF

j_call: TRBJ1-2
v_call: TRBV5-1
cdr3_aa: CASSPTGEIYGYTF

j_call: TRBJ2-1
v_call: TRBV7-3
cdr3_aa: CASREDSPEQFF

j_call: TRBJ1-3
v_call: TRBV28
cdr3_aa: CASSQGAENTIYF

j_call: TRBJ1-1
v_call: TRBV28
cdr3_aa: CASSLPGQVTEAFF

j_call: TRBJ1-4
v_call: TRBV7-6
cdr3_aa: CASSLGTGGPNEKLFF

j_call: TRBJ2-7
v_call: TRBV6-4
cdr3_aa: CASSMDPGTYEQYF

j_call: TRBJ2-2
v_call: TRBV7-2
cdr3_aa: CASSLVGFGTGELFF

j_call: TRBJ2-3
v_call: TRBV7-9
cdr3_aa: CASSLGRMTSGVTDTQYF

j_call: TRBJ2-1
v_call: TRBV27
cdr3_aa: CASSLDTSSYNEQFF